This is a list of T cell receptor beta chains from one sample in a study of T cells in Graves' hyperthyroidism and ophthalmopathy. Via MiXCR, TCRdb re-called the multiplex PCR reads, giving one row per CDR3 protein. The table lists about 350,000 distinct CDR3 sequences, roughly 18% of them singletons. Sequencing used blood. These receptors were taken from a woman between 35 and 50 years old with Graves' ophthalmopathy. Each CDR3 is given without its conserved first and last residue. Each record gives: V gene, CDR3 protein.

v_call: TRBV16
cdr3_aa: ASSARNYGYT

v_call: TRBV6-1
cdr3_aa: ASSEMGAYEQY

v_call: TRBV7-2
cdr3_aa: ASSLAFQPQH

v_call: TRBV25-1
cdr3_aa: ASSPIARTGELF

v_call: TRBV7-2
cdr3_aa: AGRSGVGELF

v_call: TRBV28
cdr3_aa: ASRVDGDNYGYT

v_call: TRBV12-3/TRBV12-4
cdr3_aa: ASSSRDRRARQY

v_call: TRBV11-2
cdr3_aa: ASSPQGLGTQY

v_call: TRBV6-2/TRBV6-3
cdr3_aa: VSTEGTSVWELF

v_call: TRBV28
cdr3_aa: ASSLGLAGVKTQY

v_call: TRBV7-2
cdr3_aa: ASSLAHLYEQY

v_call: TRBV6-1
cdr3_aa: ASGTGGYQPQH

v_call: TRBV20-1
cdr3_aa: SARDTGTGSLYEQY

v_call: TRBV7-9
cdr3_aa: ASRTAIQETQY

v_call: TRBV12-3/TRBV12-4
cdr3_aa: ASSSRNWGGSEQY

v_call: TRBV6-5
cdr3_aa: ASSYSNAGFGEQY

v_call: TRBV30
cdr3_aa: AWSVMGLGNQPQH

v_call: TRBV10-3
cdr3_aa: AISADRGANYGYT

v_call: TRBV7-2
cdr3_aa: ASSFHSRSEQY

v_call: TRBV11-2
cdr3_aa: ASSLGRITGAGSGNTIY

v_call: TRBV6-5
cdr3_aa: ASSYSGTGVQPQH

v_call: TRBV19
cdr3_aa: ASSQGTGGRYEQY

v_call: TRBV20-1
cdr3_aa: SARDRMGQGARAF

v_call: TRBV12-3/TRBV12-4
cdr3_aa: ASSWTGAAQPQH

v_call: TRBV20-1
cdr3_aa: SATHWLAGRSEQY

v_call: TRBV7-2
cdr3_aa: ASKSTGRNTEAF

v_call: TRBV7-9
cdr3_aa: ASSHLGEQF

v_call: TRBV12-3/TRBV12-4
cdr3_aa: ASIQSDGAYVLT

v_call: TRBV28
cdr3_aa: ASSLSPGRGLAKNIQY

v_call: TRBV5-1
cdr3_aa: ASSFEAGVNTGELF

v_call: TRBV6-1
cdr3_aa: ASKTSGRSREQY

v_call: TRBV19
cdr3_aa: ASSIRDTPSYEQY

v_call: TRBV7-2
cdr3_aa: ASSGSGVYEQY